A single T cell receptor (beta chain) is shown here with its context. This sample was included in a study of CD8+ T cells in alopecia areata. As for the study in general: Tofacitinib was taken orally by treated patients, and the dose was 5 to 10 mg twice daily.

RNA extraction was followed by reverse transcription into cDNA, which acted as the sequencing template. TCRdb keeps only in-frame clones here, not all; method: immunoSEQ multiplex PCR. The sample includes about 250,000 clones, roughly 69% of them seen just once. Germline CDR1 and CDR2: SGHRS and YFSETQ. The CDR3 is made up of 14 amino acids. Trimming took off 0 bases at V and 8 bases at J, with 12 bases between the two ends. V is TRBV5-1 and J is TRBJ2-1; TRBD1 is a possible D gene (5 bases). The origin of this receptor is a human donor with alopecia areata. Sample: CD4+ T cells sorted from blood, taken at week 0. The CDR3 bases are TGCGCCAGCAGCTTGGGTCCAGGGCGCCATGAGCAGTTCTTC. This codes for CASSLGPGRHEQFF.